The rows below give T cell receptor beta chains drawn from one sample of a study of monozygotic twins with cystic fibrosis. The protocol was immunoSEQ multiplex PCR, while the TCRdb copy is restricted to in-frame clones and leaves out a portion. The sample records roughly 29,000 clones, around four fifths being singletons. Specimen: blood. Receptor source: a girl aged 2 to 9 with cystic fibrosis. The CDR3 runs from the conserved cysteine through the conserved F or W. Each record gives: CDR3 protein, J gene, V gene.

CASSGLSGRGKNIQYF | TRBJ2-4 | TRBV4-2
CASSLVKGLGNNEQFF | TRBJ2-1 | TRBV11-2
CASSTAGQGALGSTNEKLFF | TRBJ1-4 | TRBV7-8
CASSSGLAGGPMQETQYF | TRBJ2-5 | TRBV7-6
CATSRDLAGPGTYEQYF | TRBJ2-7 | TRBV15
CASSESAELLYGYTF | TRBJ1-2 | TRBV2
CASSDIRSGANVLTF | TRBJ2-6 | TRBV18
CASSLGGSYNEQFF | TRBJ2-1 | TRBV6-5
CAWTRGGAEAFF | TRBJ1-1 | TRBV30
CAWRDGYSYEQYF | TRBJ2-7 | TRBV30
CASSWSLAVENTGELFF | TRBJ2-2 | TRBV5-5
CSVGTVNYGYTF | TRBJ1-2 | TRBV29-1
CASSLGLAATRGTQYF | TRBJ2-5 | TRBV5-1
CASSWTGLNQPQHF | TRBJ1-5 | TRBV6-5
CASSPGTGASDYGYTF | TRBJ1-2 | TRBV14
CASSSDLAYEQYF | TRBJ2-7 | TRBV7-9
CASRAFIGNQPQHF | TRBJ1-5 | TRBV6-5
CASTLIGRLAGNEKLFF | TRBJ1-4 | TRBV2
CASSISGSLSQPQHF | TRBJ1-5 | TRBV19
CACGTRPYYEQYF | TRBJ2-7 | TRBV30
CASSESGPGQGGEQYF | TRBJ2-7 | TRBV10-1